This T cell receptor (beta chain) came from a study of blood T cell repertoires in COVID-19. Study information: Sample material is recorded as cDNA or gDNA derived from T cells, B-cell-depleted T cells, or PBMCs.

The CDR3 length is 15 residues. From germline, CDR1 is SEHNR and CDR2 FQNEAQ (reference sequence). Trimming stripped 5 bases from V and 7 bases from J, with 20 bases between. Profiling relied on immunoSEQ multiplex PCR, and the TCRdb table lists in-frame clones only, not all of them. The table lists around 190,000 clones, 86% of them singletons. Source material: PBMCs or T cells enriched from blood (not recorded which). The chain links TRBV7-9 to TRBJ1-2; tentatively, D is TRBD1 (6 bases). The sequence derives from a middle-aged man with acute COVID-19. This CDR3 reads CASSHLDSYGSGYTF. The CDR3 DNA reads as TGTGCCAGCAGCCATCTGGACAGCTATGGGAGTGGCTACACCTTC.